These 13 T cell receptor beta chains originate from one sample sequenced in a study of blood T cell repertoires in COVID-19. Using immunoSEQ multiplex PCR, the repertoire was profiled, and TCRdb retains in-frame clones only, with some absent. The sample has 84,000 or so clones, about four fifths seen once. Source material: peripheral blood. Source of these receptors: an elderly man with active or convalescent COVID-19.

The chain links TRBV5-6 to TRBJ1-6; 7 bases fit TRBD1. CDR3 length: 18 amino acids. The V and J ends lost 0 bases and 8 bases, in that order; junction bases with no gene match: 14. The germline V gene has CDR1 SGHDT and CDR2 YYEEEE. CDR3 in amino acids: CASSLAYQYTGAHSPLHF. The CDR3, as DNA: TGTGCCAGCAGCTTGGCCTACCAATACACAGGGGCCCATTCACCCCTCCACTTT.

Concerning this clone itself: Other DNA sequences in the sample encode the same CDR3. The rearrangement joins TRBV5-1 to TRBJ1-5; 10 nucleotides agree with TRBD1. The CDR3 consists of 15 residues. V lost 4 bases and J lost 3; bases outside the gene matches: 4. Germline CDR1 SGHRS, CDR2 YFSETQ. CDR3 DNA sequence: TGCGCCAGCAGCCCCGGGACAGGGGACAATCAGCCCCAGCATTTT. Its protein is CASSPGTGDNQPQHF.

The V gene is TRBV2, the J gene TRBJ2-2; D unclear. The germline V and J ends were trimmed by 8 bases and 0 bases, with 13 bases remaining between them. This CDR3 is 15 amino acids long. Germline CDR1 and CDR2: SNHLY and FYNNEI. The CDR3 loop reads CASGAEISNTGELFF. CDR3 nucleotide sequence: TGTGCCAGCGGAGCCGAGATTTCGAACACCGGGGAGCTGTTTTTT.

The chain recombines TRBV5-4 with TRBJ1-6; D unclear. Germline loops: CDR1 SGHNT, CDR2 YYREEE (reference sequence). V was cut by 4 bases and J by 2 bases, with 7 bases left in between. The CDR3 covers 14 residues. CDR3 in DNA: TGTGCCAGCAGCATAGTGCCCTATAATTCACCCCTCCACTTT. This encodes CASSIVPYNSPLHF.

V and J are TRBV2 and TRBJ1-2, with D possibly being TRBD1 (5 bases). The V end lost 4 bases, the J end lost 7 bases, and 16 bases lay between the germline ends. Per the germline V gene, CDR1 is SNHLY and CDR2 is FYNNEI. This CDR3 comprises 14 residues. CDR3 nucleotide sequence: TGTGCCAGCAGTGTGGGGCAGGGAATTGGTGGCTACACCTTC. Translating gives CASSVGQGIGGYTF.

The table lists this clone with a few counts. The chain links TRBV3-1 (or the pseudogene TRBV3-2) to TRBJ1-4, with 10 bases aligning to TRBD1. Germline loops: CDR1 LGHDT, CDR2 YNNKEL (reference sequence). With V trimmed by 4 bases and J by 5 bases, 10 bases remained unmatched. CDR3 length: 17 amino acids. In DNA form, the CDR3 reads TGTGCCAGCAGCCCCCGGGACAGGGGCCGGGAAAATGAAAAACTGTTTTTT. It yields the protein CASSPRDRGRENEKLFF.

The rearrangement uses TRBV18 and TRBJ2-1, with 13 bases lining up with TRBD2. Germline lookup yields CDR1 KGHSH and CDR2 LQKENI. V gave up 5 bases and J gave up 5 bases; unmatched junction bases: 0. The CDR3 sequence is 14 residues long. Here the CDR3 reads CASSGLAGDNEQFF. CDR3 coding DNA: TGTGCCAGCTCAGGACTAGCGGGAGACAATGAGCAGTTCTTC.

The chain employs TRBV24-1 and TRBJ1-1; D is undetermined. Germline loops: CDR1 KGHDR, CDR2 SFDVKD. This CDR3 is 10 amino acids long. With 8 bases removed from V and 8 bases from J, the gap between germline ends came to 8 bases. The CDR3 here is CATTGSEAFF. The CDR3 DNA reads TGTGCCACCACCGGGTCAGAAGCTTTCTTT.

CDR3 bases: TGTGCCTGGAGAGCAGGTCCCAAAAACATTCAGTACTTC. Protein: CAWRAGPKNIQYF. The V and J genes are TRBV30 and TRBJ2-4; D remains ambiguous. CDR1 and CDR2 from the germline V gene are GTSNPN and SVGIG (reference sequence). The CDR3 runs to 13 residues. V lost 3 bases to trimming and J lost 2 bases, with 8 bases between them. Filled out from reference TRBV30 and TRBJ2-4, the complete variable domain reads SQTIHQWPATLVQPVGSPLSLECTVEGTSNPNLYWYRQAAGRGLQLLFYSVGIGQISSEVPQNLSASRPQDRQFILSSKKLLLSDSGFYLCAWRAGPKNIQYFGAGTRLSVL.

The chain links TRBV5-1 to TRBJ2-2, with 7 bases fitting TRBD1. After removal of 4 bases from V and 3 bases from J, the junction contained 6 bases not matched to a gene. Germline lookup yields CDR1 SGHRS and CDR2 YFSETQ. CDR3 length: 15 residues. CDR3 in DNA: TGCGCCAGCAGCACCGGGACAGTCCACACCGGGGAGCTGTTTTTT. Its translation is CASSTGTVHTGELFF. Full variable domain (outside the CDR3, taken from reference TRBV5-1 and TRBJ2-2): KAGVTQTPRYLIKTRGQQVTLSCSPISGHRSVSWYQQTPGQGLQFLFEYFSETQRNKGNFPGRFSGRQFSNSRSEMNVSTLELGDSALYLCASSTGTVHTGELFFGEGSRLTVL.

The V call is TRBV7-3, the J call TRBJ2-1, with 11 positions matching TRBD2. In germline, CDR1 is SGHTA, CDR2 FQGTGA. The CDR3 runs to 19 residues. V dropped 5 bases and J dropped 3; count of bases not matched to a gene: 15. Here the CDR3 reads CASSLSGLLAGGFYNEQFF. In DNA, the CDR3 is TGTGCCAGCAGCCTCTCGGGCCTGCTAGCGGGGGGTTTCTACAATGAGCAGTTCTTC.

This chain joins TRBV27 and TRBJ1-5; D unresolved. The CDR3 runs to 15 residues. With 8 bases removed from V and 0 bases from J, the gap between germline ends came to 14 bases. Germline lookup yields CDR1 MNHEY and CDR2 SMNVEV (reference sequence). DNA for the CDR3: TGTGCCAGCGGAAAGCGGACGGATAGCAATCAGCCCCAGCATTTT. This gives the protein CASGKRTDSNQPQHF.

This clone has just one count. The chain recombines TRBV2 with TRBJ2-3; TRBD1 might be the D (5 bases). V was clipped by 6 bases and J by 1 base, with 11 bases between them. The germline V gene encodes CDR1 SNHLY and CDR2 FYNNEI. This CDR3 contains 14 residues. The CDR3 loop reads CASRSDIRTDTQYF. DNA of the CDR3: TGTGCCAGCAGATCGGACATCCGCACAGATACGCAGTATTTT.